Below are 3 T cell receptor beta chains sequenced from a single sample in a study of naive and memory T cell subsets (dated by TCRdb to 2016 to 2017). The receptor library was made with 5' RACE. The sequencer was an Illumina MiSeq. Four rounds of PCR, run with the SP2 primer together with nested alpha and beta constant region primers, were used to amplify the ligated cDNA. The raw public data were reprocessed by TCRdb itself: fastp quality trimming at Q25, MiXCR clonotype calling, in-frame beta chains only. Entries are consolidated by CDR3 protein sequence, retaining the most common genes and DNA. In all, the sample holds about 62,000 distinct CDR3 sequences, and approximately 8.5% of those were seen once. The ten largest clones represent over 15% of the sample. Using 3' ligation of a UMI-containing oligonucleotide to TCR cDNA, the study laid out a robust and sensitive protocol to amplify, sequence and analyze TCRs.

These receptors all stem from a female donor in good health.

Only a few counts were recorded for this clonotype. This chain joins TRBV7-9 and TRBJ2-7; D possibly corresponds to TRBD2 (6 bases). Germline lookup yields CDR1 SEHNR and CDR2 FQNEAQ (reference sequence). The CDR3 has 13 amino acids. V was trimmed by 5 bases and J by 2 bases, leaving 10 bases between them. The CDR3 loop is CASSRSGAYEQYF. DNA of the CDR3: TGTGCCAGCAGCCGGTCGGGGGCCTACGAGCAGTACTTC.

The chain recombines TRBV10-1 with TRBJ2-3; 8 bases fit TRBD2. CDR1 is WNHNN, CDR2 SYGVQD, per germline (reference sequence). There are 15 residues in the CDR3. Trimming at V came to 4 bases and at J to 4 bases, leaving 7 bases not matched to a gene. CDR3 nucleotide sequence: TGCGCCAGCAGTGTTGCCGGGGGGGCTGCAGATACGCAGTATTTT. Amino acid sequence: CASSVAGGAADTQYF.

The chain employs TRBV7-9 and TRBJ2-6; D is perhaps TRBD1 (7 bases). Trimming took 1 base from V and 0 from J, leaving 16 bases between them. CDR3 length: 19 residues. Germline V lookup: CDR1 SEHNR, CDR2 FQNEAQ (reference sequence). CDR3 bases: TGTGCCAGCAGCTTAGTAGGCAGGGGGGCCTACTCTGGGGCCAACGTCCTGACTTTC. Translating it yields CASSLVGRGAYSGANVLTF.